This T cell receptor (beta chain) was profiled in a study of PD-L1 blockade in urothelial cancer. Study information: About 90% of the 29 patients comprised males who had bladder-origin urothelial cancer. Blood was analyzed 3 weeks (second dose) and 6 weeks after treatment start.

Trimming stripped 1 base from V and 8 bases from J, with 5 bases between. CDR3 length: 12 residues. Germline V gene sequence: CDR1 LGHNA, CDR2 YNFKEQ. Clones were sequenced by immunoSEQ multiplex PCR, and TCRdb holds only the in-frame ones, with some missing. The table shows 95,000 or so clones, with more than 75% occurring only once. The time point is: pretreatment peripheral blood. The patients had locally advanced or metastatic urothelial carcinoma. For each patient, 1 to 8 samples were obtained, pretreatment and on-treatment. This material consisted of PBMCs, taken around atezolizumab (anti-PD-L1) treatment. The sequence was obtained from a man aged 60 to 69 with urothelial cancer. The chain is built from TRBV4-2 and TRBJ2-2; no definite D call. CDR3 sequence: CASSQVSGELFF. The CDR3 DNA reads TGTGCCAGCAGCCAAGTTTCTGGGGAGCTGTTTTTT.